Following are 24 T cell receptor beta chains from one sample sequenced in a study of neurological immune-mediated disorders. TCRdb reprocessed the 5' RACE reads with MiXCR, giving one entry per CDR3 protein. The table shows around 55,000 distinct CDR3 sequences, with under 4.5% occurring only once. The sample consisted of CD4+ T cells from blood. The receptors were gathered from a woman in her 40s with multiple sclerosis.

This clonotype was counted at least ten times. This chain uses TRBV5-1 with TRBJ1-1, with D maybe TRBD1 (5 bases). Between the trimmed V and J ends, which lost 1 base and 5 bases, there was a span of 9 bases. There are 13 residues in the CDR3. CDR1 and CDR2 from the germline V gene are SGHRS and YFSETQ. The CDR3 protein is CASSLTGLTEAFF. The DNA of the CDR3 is TGCGCCAGCAGCTTGACGGGGCTGACTGAAGCTTTCTTT. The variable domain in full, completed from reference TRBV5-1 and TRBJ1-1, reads KAGVTQTPRYLIKTRGQQVTLSCSPISGHRSVSWYQQTPGQGLQFLFEYFSETQRNKGNFPGRFSGRQFSNSRSEMNVSTLELGDSALYLCASSLTGLTEAFFGQGTRLTVV.

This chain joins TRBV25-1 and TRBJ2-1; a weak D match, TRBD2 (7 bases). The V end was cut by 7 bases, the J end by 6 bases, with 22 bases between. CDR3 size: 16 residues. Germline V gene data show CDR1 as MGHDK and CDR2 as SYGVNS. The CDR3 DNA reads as TGTGCCAGCACCCCCTATTTAGGGCGGGGGCGCAATGAGCAGTTCTTC. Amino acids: CASTPYLGRGRNEQFF.

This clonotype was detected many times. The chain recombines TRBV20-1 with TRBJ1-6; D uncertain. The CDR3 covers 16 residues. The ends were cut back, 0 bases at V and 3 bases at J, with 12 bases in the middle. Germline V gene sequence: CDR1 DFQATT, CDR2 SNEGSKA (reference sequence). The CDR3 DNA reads TGCAGTGCTAGAGATAGGAAAGGCAGCTATAATTCACCCCTCCACTTT. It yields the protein CSARDRKGSYNSPLHF.

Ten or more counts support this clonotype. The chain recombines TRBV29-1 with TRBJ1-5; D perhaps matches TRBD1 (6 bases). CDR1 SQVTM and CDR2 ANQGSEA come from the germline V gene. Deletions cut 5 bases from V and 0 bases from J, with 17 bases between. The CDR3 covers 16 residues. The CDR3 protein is CSVIGGDGYSNQPQHF. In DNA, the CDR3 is TGCAGCGTTATAGGGGGGGACGGGTATAGCAATCAGCCCCAGCATTTT.

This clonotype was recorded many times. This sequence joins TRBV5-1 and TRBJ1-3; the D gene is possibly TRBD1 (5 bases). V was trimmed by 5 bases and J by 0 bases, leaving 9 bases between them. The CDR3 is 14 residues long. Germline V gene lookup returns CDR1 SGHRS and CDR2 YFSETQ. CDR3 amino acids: CASRGDGSGNTIYF. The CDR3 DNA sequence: TGCGCCAGCAGGGGGGACGGCTCTGGAAACACCATATATTTT.

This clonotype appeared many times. Here the CDR3 reads CASRLAKGTEAFF. CDR3 DNA: TGTGCCAGCAGACTCGCCAAGGGGACTGAAGCTTTCTTT. The rearrangement joins TRBV12-3 or TRBV12-4 to TRBJ1-1; D may be TRBD1 (5 bases). CDR3 size: 13 residues. The V gene lost 6 bases and the J gene lost 5 bases, with 13 bases spanning the gap.

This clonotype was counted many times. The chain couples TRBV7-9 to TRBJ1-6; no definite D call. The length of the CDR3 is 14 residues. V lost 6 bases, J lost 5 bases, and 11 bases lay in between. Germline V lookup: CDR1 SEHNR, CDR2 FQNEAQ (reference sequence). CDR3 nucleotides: TGTGCCAGCAGGCCCACAGTTGATAATTCACCCCTCCACTTT. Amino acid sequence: CASRPTVDNSPLHF.

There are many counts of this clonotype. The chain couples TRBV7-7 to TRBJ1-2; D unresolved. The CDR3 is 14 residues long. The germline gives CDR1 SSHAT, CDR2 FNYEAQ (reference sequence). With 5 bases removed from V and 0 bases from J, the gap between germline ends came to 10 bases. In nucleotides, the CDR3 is TGTGCCAGCAGCAGGACGGCGGCTAACTATGGCTACACCTTC. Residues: CASSRTAANYGYTF.

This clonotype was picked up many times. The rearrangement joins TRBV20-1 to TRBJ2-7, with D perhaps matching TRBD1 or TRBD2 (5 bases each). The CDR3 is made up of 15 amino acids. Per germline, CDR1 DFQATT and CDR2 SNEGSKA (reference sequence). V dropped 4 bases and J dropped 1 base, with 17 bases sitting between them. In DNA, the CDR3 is TGCAGTGCTAACGGGGCTGGCTATACTTCCTACGAGCAGTACTTC. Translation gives CSANGAGYTSYEQYF.

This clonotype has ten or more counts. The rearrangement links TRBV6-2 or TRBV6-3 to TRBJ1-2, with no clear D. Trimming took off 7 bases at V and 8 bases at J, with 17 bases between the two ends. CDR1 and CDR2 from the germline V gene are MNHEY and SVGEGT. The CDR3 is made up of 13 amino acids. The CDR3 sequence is CASTADGLEGYTF. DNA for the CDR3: TGTGCCAGCACCGCGGACGGTTTAGAAGGCTACACCTTC.

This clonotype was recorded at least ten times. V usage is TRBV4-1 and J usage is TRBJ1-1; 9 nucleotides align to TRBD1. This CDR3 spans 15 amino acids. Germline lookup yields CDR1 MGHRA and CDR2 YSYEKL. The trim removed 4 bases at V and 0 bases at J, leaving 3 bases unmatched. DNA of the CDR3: TGCGCCAGCAGCCCCTGGGACAGGGTGAACACTGAAGCTTTCTTT. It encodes CASSPWDRVNTEAFF.

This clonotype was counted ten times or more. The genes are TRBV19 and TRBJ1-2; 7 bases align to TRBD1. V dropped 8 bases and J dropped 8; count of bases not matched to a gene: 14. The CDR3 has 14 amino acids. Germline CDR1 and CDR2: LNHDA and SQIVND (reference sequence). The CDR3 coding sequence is TGTGCCAGTGGCGCCTCAGGGGGGTACCAGGGCTACACCTTC. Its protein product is CASGASGGYQGYTF.

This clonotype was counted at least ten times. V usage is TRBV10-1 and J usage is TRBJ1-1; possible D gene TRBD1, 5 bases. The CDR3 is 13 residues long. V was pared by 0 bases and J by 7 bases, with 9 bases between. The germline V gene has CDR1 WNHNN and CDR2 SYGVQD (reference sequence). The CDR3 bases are TGCGCCAGCAGTGAGTCGGCAGGGTTTGAAGCTTTCTTT. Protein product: CASSESAGFEAFF.

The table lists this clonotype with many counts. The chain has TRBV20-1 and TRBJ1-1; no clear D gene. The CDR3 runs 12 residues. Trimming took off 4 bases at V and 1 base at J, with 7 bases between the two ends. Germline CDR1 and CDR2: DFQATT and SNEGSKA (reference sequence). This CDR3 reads CSATDTNTEAFF. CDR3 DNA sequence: TGCAGTGCTACCGACACGAACACTGAAGCTTTCTTT.

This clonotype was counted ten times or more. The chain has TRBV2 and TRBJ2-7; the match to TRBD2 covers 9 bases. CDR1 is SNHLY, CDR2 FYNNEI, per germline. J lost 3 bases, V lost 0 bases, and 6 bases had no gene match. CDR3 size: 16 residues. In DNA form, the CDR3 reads TGTGCCAGCAGTGAAGCGCGTAGCGGGGGACTCTACGAGCAGTACTTC. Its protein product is CASSEARSGGLYEQYF.

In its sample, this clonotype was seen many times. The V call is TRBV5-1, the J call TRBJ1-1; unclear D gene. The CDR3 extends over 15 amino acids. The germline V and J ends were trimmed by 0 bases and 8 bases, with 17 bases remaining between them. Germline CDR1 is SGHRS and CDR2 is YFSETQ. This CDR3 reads CASSLAIVPGREAFF. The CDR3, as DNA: TGCGCCAGCAGCTTGGCCATAGTTCCGGGCAGGGAAGCTTTCTTT.

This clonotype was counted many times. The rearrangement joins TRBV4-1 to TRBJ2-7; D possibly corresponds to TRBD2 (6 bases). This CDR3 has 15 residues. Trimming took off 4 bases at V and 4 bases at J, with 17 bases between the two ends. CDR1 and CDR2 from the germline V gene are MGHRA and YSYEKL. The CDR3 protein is CASSLRDLAEYEQYF. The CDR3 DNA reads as TGCGCCAGCAGCCTACGGGATTTAGCGGAGTACGAGCAGTACTTC.

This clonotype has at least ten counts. CDR3 DNA sequence: TGCGCCAGCAGCTTGAATCCGCGGGGGGGATCCTACGAGCAGTACTTC. The encoded protein is CASSLNPRGGSYEQYF. The chain has TRBV5-1 and TRBJ2-7, with TRBD2 identical over 9 bases. V shed 1 base, J shed 1 base, and the junction held 6 bases outside the gene matches. The CDR3 extends over 16 amino acids. CDR1 and CDR2 (germline): SGHRS, YFSETQ.

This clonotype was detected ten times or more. Here the CDR3 DNA reads TGCAGTGCCTGGCATGGGAGCCATGGCTACACCTTC. This encodes CSAWHGSHGYTF. The V gene is TRBV20-1, the J gene TRBJ1-2; D is uncertain. V was shortened by 6 bases and J by 6 bases, with 14 bases between the two germline ends. CDR1 and CDR2 (germline): DFQATT, SNEGSKA (reference sequence). This CDR3 has 12 amino acids.

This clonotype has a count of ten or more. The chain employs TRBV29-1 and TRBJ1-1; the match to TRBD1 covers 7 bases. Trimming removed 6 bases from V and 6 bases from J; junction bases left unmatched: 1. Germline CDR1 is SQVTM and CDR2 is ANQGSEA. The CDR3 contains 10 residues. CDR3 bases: TGCAGCGTAGGACAGGCTGAAGCTTTCTTT. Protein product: CSVGQAEAFF.

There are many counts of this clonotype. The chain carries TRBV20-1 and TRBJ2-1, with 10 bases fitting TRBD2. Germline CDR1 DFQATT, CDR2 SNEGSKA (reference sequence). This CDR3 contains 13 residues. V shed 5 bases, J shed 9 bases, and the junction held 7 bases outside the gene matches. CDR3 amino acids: CSASRTSGLEQFF. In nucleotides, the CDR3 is TGCAGTGCTTCCCGGACTAGCGGTCTTGAGCAGTTCTTC.

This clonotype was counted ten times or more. DNA for the CDR3: TGCGCCAGCAGCTTGTCAGGGGTCCTTGGAAACACCATATATTTT. Translated, it gives CASSLSGVLGNTIYF. The chain carries TRBV5-1 and TRBJ1-3, with TRBD1 as a possible D gene (6 bases). Germline CDR1 and CDR2: SGHRS and YFSETQ. Trimming left V 1 base short and J 3 bases short, with 11 bases between. The CDR3 sequence is 15 residues long.

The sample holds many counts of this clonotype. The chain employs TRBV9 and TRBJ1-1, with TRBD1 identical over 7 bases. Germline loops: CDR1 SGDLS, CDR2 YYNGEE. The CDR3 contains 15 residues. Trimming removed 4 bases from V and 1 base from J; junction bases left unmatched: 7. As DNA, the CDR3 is TGTGCCAGCAGCTCTGGGACAGCCCGGAACACTGAAGCTTTCTTT. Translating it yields CASSSGTARNTEAFF.

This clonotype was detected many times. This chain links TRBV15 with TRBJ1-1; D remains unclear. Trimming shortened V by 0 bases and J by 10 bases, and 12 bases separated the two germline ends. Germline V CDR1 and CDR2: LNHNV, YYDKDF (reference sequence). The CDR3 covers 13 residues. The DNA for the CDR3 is TGTGCCACCAGCAGAGATTTGAGGCAAGGAGCTTTCTTT. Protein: CATSRDLRQGAFF.